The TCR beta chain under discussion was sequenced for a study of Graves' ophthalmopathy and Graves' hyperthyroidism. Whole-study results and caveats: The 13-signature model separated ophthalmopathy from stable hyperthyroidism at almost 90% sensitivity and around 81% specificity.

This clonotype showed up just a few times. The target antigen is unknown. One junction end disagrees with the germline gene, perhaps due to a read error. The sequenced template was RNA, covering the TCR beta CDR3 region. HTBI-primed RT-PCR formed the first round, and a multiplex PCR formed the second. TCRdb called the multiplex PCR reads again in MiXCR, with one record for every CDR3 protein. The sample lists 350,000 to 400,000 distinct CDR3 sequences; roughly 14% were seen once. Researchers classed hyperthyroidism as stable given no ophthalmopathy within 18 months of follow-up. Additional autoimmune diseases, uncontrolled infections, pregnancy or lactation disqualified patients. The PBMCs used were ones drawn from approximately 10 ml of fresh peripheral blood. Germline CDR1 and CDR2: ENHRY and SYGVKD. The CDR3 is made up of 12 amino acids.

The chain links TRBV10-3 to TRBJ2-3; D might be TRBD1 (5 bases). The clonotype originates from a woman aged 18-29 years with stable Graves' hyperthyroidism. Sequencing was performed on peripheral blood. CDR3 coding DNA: TGTGCCATCAGTGAGTCGGACACCCTACGGGATTTT. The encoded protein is CAISESDTLRDF.